This T cell receptor (beta chain) appears in the sequencing data of a study of T cells in Graves' hyperthyroidism and ophthalmopathy. Findings of the study overall: Most thyroid clonotypes expanded above 0.001 appeared in blood too. Researchers report that a 13 V-J model separated ophthalmopathy from stable hyperthyroidism. Progression to ophthalmopathy was predicted a median of 6.5 months early.

Extraction of PBMCs used roughly 9.3 ml of fresh peripheral blood. Germline V gene data show CDR1 as SQVTM and CDR2 as ANQGSEA. The CDR3 is 14 amino acids. V lost 0 bases, J lost 10 bases, and 16 bases lay in between. Researchers amplified the TCR beta CDR3 regions from RNA transcripts. A first-round RT-PCR of the TCR CDR3 used the HTBI primer set. TCRdb reprocessed the multiplex PCR reads via MiXCR and lists one record per CDR3 protein. Of fewer than 900,000 distinct CDR3 sequences listed, around 17% are singletons. This clonotype has more than one count but fewer than ten. Its antigen remains unidentified.

This chain links TRBV29-1 with TRBJ2-1; maybe TRBD2 (6 bases). This receptor was obtained from a man aged 18 to 30 with Graves' hyperthyroidism. The sample was blood. The CDR3: CSVEEGSQAGEQFF. The CDR3 nucleotides read TGCAGCGTTGAAGAAGGTAGCCAGGCGGGGGAGCAGTTCTTC.